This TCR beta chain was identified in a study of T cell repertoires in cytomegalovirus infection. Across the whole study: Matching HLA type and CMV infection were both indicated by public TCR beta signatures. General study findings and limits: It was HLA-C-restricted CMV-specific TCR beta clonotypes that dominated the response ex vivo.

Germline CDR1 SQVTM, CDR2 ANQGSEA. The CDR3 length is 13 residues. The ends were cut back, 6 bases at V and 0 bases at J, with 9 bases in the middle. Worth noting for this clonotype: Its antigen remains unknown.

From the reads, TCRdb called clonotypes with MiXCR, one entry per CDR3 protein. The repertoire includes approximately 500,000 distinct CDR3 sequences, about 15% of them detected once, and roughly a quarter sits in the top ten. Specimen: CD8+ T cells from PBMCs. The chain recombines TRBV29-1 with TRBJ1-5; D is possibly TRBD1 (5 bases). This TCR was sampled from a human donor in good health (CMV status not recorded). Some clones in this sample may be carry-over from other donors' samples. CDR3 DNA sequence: TGCAGCGTCCGGGACGGTAGCAATCAGCCCCAGCATTTT. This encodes CSVRDGSNQPQHF.